This passage covers 8 T cell receptor beta chains from one sample sequenced in a study of cytomegalovirus exposure and HLA in healthy donors. The PCR used 60 Vbeta and 13 Jbeta primers. The method was immunoSEQ multiplex PCR; TCRdb's version includes in-frame clones alone and lacks a portion of them. The sample contains 190,000 or so clones, approximately 80% of which appear only once. Sequences were obtained from PBMCs. The receptors here all came from a boy between 10 and 17 years old in good health and CMV-seronegative.

The CDR3 loop reads CSVEDFAGTAEAFF. DNA for the CDR3: TGCAGCGTTGAAGATTTCGCGGGGACGGCTGAAGCTTTCTTT. V is TRBV29-1 and J is TRBJ1-1, with a weak D call TRBD1 (5 bases). The CDR3 is 14 residues long. V dropped 0 bases and J dropped 6 bases, with 14 bases sitting between them. CDR1 and CDR2 from the germline V gene are SQVTM and ANQGSEA.

The chain recombines TRBV30 with TRBJ2-1, with TRBD1 matching over 10 bases. Trimming cost V 8 bases and J 0 bases; bases outside gene matches: 4. Germline CDR1 is GTSNPN and CDR2 is SVGIG (reference sequence). The CDR3 runs 14 residues. The CDR3 protein is CAGDRGFSYNEQFF. CDR3 in DNA: TGTGCCGGGGACAGGGGCTTCTCCTACAATGAGCAGTTCTTC.

The chain couples TRBV11-3 to TRBJ2-3; 7 bases fit TRBD1. Germline values: CDR1 SGHNT, CDR2 YENEEA. The V and J ends lost 5 bases and 0 bases, in that order; junction bases with no gene match: 8. This CDR3 region has 16 residues. The CDR3 sequence: CASSQQTGSSTDTQYF. CDR3 nucleotide sequence: TGTGCCAGCAGCCAACAGACAGGGAGTAGCACAGATACGCAGTATTTT.

This clone was seen just once. The rearrangement joins TRBV7-9 to TRBJ2-1; 7 bases are shared with TRBD2. The CDR3 extends over 12 amino acids. Germline assignment: CDR1 SEHNR and CDR2 FQNEAQ (reference sequence). V dropped 4 bases and J dropped 9; count of bases not matched to a gene: 3. Here the CDR3 reads CASSWEGPEQFF. The CDR3 nucleotides read TGTGCCAGCAGCTGGGAGGGTCCTGAGCAGTTCTTC.

The sample holds a few counts of this clone. This rearrangement joins TRBV11-1 to TRBJ1-2, with 8 bases fitting TRBD1. J was trimmed by 8 bases and V by 3 bases; bases with no gene match: 8. Germline V gives CDR1 SGHAT, CDR2 FQDESV (reference sequence). The CDR3 runs to 14 residues. DNA for the CDR3: TGTGCCAGCAGCTTTCTCTTGGACAGGGACGGCTACACCTTC. This codes for CASSFLLDRDGYTF. Combining the CDR3 with reference TRBV11-1 and TRBJ1-2 gives the whole variable domain EAEVAQSPRYKITEKSQAVAFWCDPISGHATLYWYRQILGQGPELLVQFQDESVVDDSQLPKDRFSAERLKGVDSTLKIQPAELGDSAMYLCASSFLLDRDGYTFGSGTRLTVV.

The sample holds a few counts of this clone. The chain combines TRBV7-2 with TRBJ2-3, with 15 bases fitting TRBD2. CDR3 length: 17 amino acids. The J segment lost 5 bases and the V segment lost 5 bases, leaving 8 bases of the junction unmatched. Germline V gene data show CDR1 as SGHTA and CDR2 as FQGNSA. Here the CDR3 reads CASSTEWTSGGGDTQYF. DNA of the CDR3: TGTGCCAGCAGCACTGAATGGACTAGCGGGGGGGGAGATACGCAGTATTTT.

The V gene is TRBV5-1, the J gene TRBJ2-3, with unresolved D. V dropped 0 bases and J dropped 3 bases, with 11 bases sitting between them. CDR1 is SGHRS and CDR2 is YFSETQ in the germline V gene. The CDR3 contains 15 residues. CDR3 amino acids: CASSLGGSLTDTQYF. The CDR3 DNA sequence: TGCGCCAGCAGCTTGGGTGGTAGTTTGACAGATACGCAGTATTTT.

V gene TRBV7-9 combines with J gene TRBJ2-7; 8 bases match TRBD1. V shed 5 bases, J shed 3 bases, and the junction held 3 bases outside the gene matches. Per the germline V gene, CDR1 is SEHNR and CDR2 is FQNEAQ (reference sequence). The CDR3 consists of 13 residues. CDR3 nucleotides: TGTGCCAGCAGCCAGGACAGGGACTACGAGCAGTACTTC. It codes for CASSQDRDYEQYF.